These 5 T cell receptor beta chains were sequenced from one sample in a study of blood T cell repertoires in COVID-19 (dated by TCRdb to between 2020 and 2021). Libraries were made using the immunoSEQ multiplex PCR assay. The clones in this table, taken by TCRdb from immuneACCESS, are in-frame only. Not every clone is retained; where verified, under half of the shortfall comes from an unresolved V gene, and the cause of the rest is unknown. The sample has roughly 200,000 clones on record, 83% of them singletons. The ten largest clonotypes hold nearly 5% of the sample. Sequencing input: PBMCs or T cells enriched from blood (not recorded which). These receptors were obtained from a woman between 50 and 59 years old who had been exposed to COVID-19.

The chain combines TRBV3-1 (or the pseudogene TRBV3-2) with TRBJ2-7, with D perhaps TRBD1 (5 bases). Germline V CDR1 and CDR2: LGHDT, YNNKEL (reference sequence). V was cut by 4 bases and J by 4 bases, with 14 bases left in between. This CDR3 is 14 amino acids long. The chain's CDR3 is CASSLRGGYYEQYF. As DNA, the CDR3 is TGTGCCAGCAGCCTAAGGGGCGGTTATTACGAGCAGTACTTC.

The chain couples TRBV4-1 to TRBJ1-3; no reliable D call. The germline V and J ends were trimmed by 0 bases and 8 bases, with 14 bases remaining between them. CDR3 size: 15 residues. Germline V lookup: CDR1 MGHRA, CDR2 YSYEKL. The CDR3 DNA reads as TGCGCCAGCAGCCAAGATCTCGGACGAGCGGACACCATATATTTT. It translates to CASSQDLGRADTIYF.

The J gene is TRBJ1-5, the V gene TRBV15, with D perhaps matching TRBD1 (6 bases). Germline CDR1 reads LNHNV; CDR2 reads YYDKDF (reference sequence). V dropped 4 bases and J dropped 4 bases, with 14 bases sitting between them. The length of the CDR3 is 15 residues. The CDR3 here is CATSIRGGQNQPQHF. CDR3 coding DNA: TGTGCCACCAGCATACGCGGGGGACAAAATCAGCCCCAGCATTTT.

The chain recombines TRBV19 with TRBJ1-5, with D perhaps TRBD1 (6 bases). Trimming left V 8 bases short and J 3 bases short, with 14 bases between. Germline V CDR1 and CDR2: LNHDA, SQIVND (reference sequence). CDR3 size: 14 residues. The CDR3 loop reads CASGTQGPNQPQHF. For the CDR3, the DNA is TGTGCCAGTGGTACACAGGGACCCAATCAGCCCCAGCATTTT.

A word on this clone: The sample contains more than one DNA sequence encoding this CDR3. The genes are TRBV18 and TRBJ1-1; possible D gene TRBD1, 5 bases. This CDR3 is built from 13 residues. CDR1 and CDR2 (germline): KGHSH, LQKENI. V lost 5 bases and J 2 bases, leaving 9 bases between the germline ends. DNA for the CDR3: TGTGCCAGCTCAACCGACAGAAACACTGAAGCTTTCTTT. Translating it yields CASSTDRNTEAFF.